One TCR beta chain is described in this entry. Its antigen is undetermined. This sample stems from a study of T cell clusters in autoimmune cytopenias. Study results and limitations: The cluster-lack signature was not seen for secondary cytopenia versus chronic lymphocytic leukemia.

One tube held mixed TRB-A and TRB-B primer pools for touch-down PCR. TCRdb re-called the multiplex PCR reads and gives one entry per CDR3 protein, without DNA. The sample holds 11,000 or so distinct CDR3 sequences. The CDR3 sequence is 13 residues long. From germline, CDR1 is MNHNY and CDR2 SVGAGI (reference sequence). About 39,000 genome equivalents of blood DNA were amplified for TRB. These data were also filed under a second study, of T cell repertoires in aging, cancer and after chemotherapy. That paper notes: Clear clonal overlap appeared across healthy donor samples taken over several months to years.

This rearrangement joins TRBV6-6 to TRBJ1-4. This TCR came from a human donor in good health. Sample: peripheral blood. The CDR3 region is CASSYSSGEKLFF.